This T cell receptor beta chain emerged from a study of blood T cell repertoires in COVID-19. Study background: Both acute and convalescent COVID-19 samples were obtained from the United States, Italy and Spain. T cells, B-cell-depleted T cells, or PBMCs provided the cDNA or gDNA that served as material.

V was shortened by 0 bases and J by 2 bases, with 11 bases between the two germline ends. CDR3 size: 15 residues. From germline, CDR1 is SGHRS and CDR2 YFSETQ. In the original workflow: Quantification of nucleated cells was approximated via reference gene primer amplification. Produced via immunoSEQ multiplex PCR; TCRdb's table is partial and in-frame only. V and J calls and clone size come straight from that table; D and trimming were deduced from the DNA. This table has 300,000 to 450,000 clones, 81% appearing once. This clonotype originated in a human donor with acute or convalescent COVID-19. The donor label of this sample is uncertain. Sequenced: peripheral blood. The chain couples TRBV5-1 to TRBJ1-1; D not certain. CDR3 in amino acids: CASSLVSTGNTEAFF. CDR3 DNA sequence: TGCGCCAGCAGCTTGGTTAGTACGGGTAACACTGAAGCTTTCTTT.